These 25 T cell receptor beta chains came from one sample sequenced in a study of blood T cell repertoires in COVID-19. Method: immunoSEQ multiplex PCR; TCRdb's copy keeps in-frame clones and lacks some. This table holds over 55,000 clones, 75% to 90% found once. The sequenced sample was peripheral blood. These receptors all stem from a man aged 50 or older with active COVID-19.

This clone was seen just once. The chain is built from TRBV6-5 and TRBJ2-7; TRBD1 agrees at 9 bases. The ends lost 8 bases at V and 3 bases at J; junction bases unmatched: 2. CDR3 length: 12 amino acids. Germline V gene data show CDR1 as MNHEY and CDR2 as SVGAGI. CDR3 sequence (DNA): TGTGCCAGCGGGGGACAGGGCTACGAGCAGTACTTC. Amino acids: CASGGQGYEQYF.

The chain combines TRBV7-2 with TRBJ2-5; D possibly corresponds to TRBD2 (6 bases). Germline V gene data show CDR1 as SGHTA and CDR2 as FQGNSA. V lost 6 bases and J 1 base, leaving 12 bases between the germline ends. The CDR3 spans 14 residues. The CDR3 protein is CASSPTRIQETQYF. As DNA, the CDR3 is TGTGCCAGCAGTCCGACTAGAATCCAAGAGACCCAGTACTTC.

About this clone itself: At one end, the junction sequence differs from germline, possibly due to a read error. This rearrangement joins TRBV4-1 to TRBJ1-5; possible D gene TRBD1, 6 bases. The CDR3 contains 16 residues. Germline V gene data show CDR1 as MGHRA and CDR2 as YSYEKL. The CDR3 DNA reads as TGCGCCAGCAGTCAAGGGGGGGGCCGAGACCGACAGCCCCAGCATTTT. Amino acid sequence: CASSQGGGRDRQPQHF.

The chain employs TRBV21-1 and TRBJ2-3; the table names TRBD2, a call not compared with the DNA. TRBV21-1 is a pseudogene. The CDR3 runs 13 residues. The CDR3 reads CASTRRGTDTQYF. DNA for the CDR3: TGTGCCAGCACCAGGCGAGGGACAGATACGCAGTATTTT.

This sequence joins TRBV6-1 and TRBJ1-1; 7 bases are a match to TRBD1. The CDR3 is 14 residues long. Germline V CDR1 and CDR2: MNHNS, SASEGT. The V segment lost 3 bases and the J segment 3 bases; nucleotides outside the gene matches: 4. The CDR3, as DNA: TGTGCCAGCAGTGAGGGGGGACAGCACACTGAAGCTTTCTTT. Translation gives CASSEGGQHTEAFF.

This chain links TRBV2 with TRBJ1-5; 7 nucleotides match TRBD1. The CDR3 sequence is 14 residues long. J was trimmed by 4 bases and V by 6 bases; bases with no gene match: 6. The germline gives CDR1 SNHLY, CDR2 FYNNEI. The CDR3 spells CASRTGRQNQPQHF. CDR3 coding DNA: TGTGCCAGCAGGACAGGGAGGCAAAATCAGCCCCAGCATTTT.

The chain joins TRBV2 to TRBJ1-4; a possible D gene is TRBD1 (5 bases). Germline lookup yields CDR1 SNHLY and CDR2 FYNNEI. Between the trimmed V and J ends, which lost 6 bases and 1 base, there was a span of 9 bases. This CDR3 comprises 14 residues. As DNA, the CDR3 is TGTGCCAGCAGGGGGGGAGGAACTAATGAAAAACTGTTTTTT. This codes for CASRGGGTNEKLFF. Full variable domain (outside the CDR3, taken from reference TRBV2 and TRBJ1-4): EPEVTQTPSHQVTQMGQEVILRCVPISNHLYFYWYRQILGQKVEFLVSFYNNEISEKSEIFDDQFSVERPDGSNFTLKIRSTKLEDSAMYFCASRGGGTNEKLFFGSGTQLSVL.

The genes are TRBV6-1 and TRBJ2-3; D gene uncertain. This CDR3 region has 17 residues. Trimming pared 3 bases from V and 0 bases from J, leaving 16 bases between. CDR1 and CDR2 from the germline V gene are MNHNS and SASEGT. CDR3 sequence (DNA): TGTGCCAGCAGTGACGTCTTAACCGGAGCTAGCACAGATACGCAGTATTTT. It specifies CASSDVLTGASTDTQYF.

The CDR3 sequence: CASSLSGLAKYNEQFF. The CDR3 DNA reads as TGCGCCAGCAGCCTATCCGGACTAGCGAAATACAATGAGCAGTTCTTC. The chain carries TRBV4-1 and TRBJ2-1; 9 bases are a match to TRBD2. The CDR3 has 16 residues. The germline gives CDR1 MGHRA, CDR2 YSYEKL. J was trimmed by 4 bases and V by 4 bases; bases with no gene match: 8.

The CDR3 DNA is TGTGCCAGCAGCTTAGCTCTGACAGGCGTTAGCTCCTACGAGCAGTACTTC. Protein product: CASSLALTGVSSYEQYF. The J gene is TRBJ2-7, the V gene TRBV7-9, with D possibly matching TRBD1 (6 bases). Germline CDR1 and CDR2: SEHNR and FQNEAQ (reference sequence). The V end was cut by 0 bases, the J end by 0 bases, with 15 bases between. The CDR3 sequence is 17 residues long.

The chain employs TRBV5-1 and TRBJ1-3, with D uncertain. Trimming stripped 0 bases from V and 0 bases from J, with 7 bases between. The CDR3 covers 15 residues. The germline CDR1 and CDR2 sequences are SGHRS and YFSETQ. CDR3 amino acids: CASSLAAVSGNTIYF. CDR3 sequence (DNA): TGCGCCAGCAGCTTGGCCGCGGTCTCTGGAAACACCATATATTTT.

The gene calls are TRBV27 and TRBJ2-1, with D maybe TRBD2 (6 bases). This CDR3 has 15 residues. The germline V and J ends were trimmed by 0 bases and 0 bases, with 6 bases remaining between them. Germline CDR1 MNHEY, CDR2 SMNVEV (reference sequence). The CDR3 region is CASSLSRGSYNEQFF. Here the CDR3 DNA reads TGTGCCAGCAGTTTATCGCGGGGCTCCTACAATGAGCAGTTCTTC.

CDR3 nucleotide sequence: TGTGCCAGCAGCTCTCCGGAGCAGGGGAACTATGGCTACACCTTC. It is translated as CASSSPEQGNYGYTF. The chain recombines TRBV7-8 with TRBJ1-2, with D perhaps matching TRBD1 (6 bases). Trimming removed 4 bases at V and 2 bases at J, with 14 bases between. Germline V gene data show CDR1 as SGHVS and CDR2 as FQNEAQ. This CDR3 is built from 15 residues.

The chain joins TRBV5-8 to TRBJ1-5; 7 bases map to TRBD1. CDR1 SGHTS and CDR2 YDEGEE come from the germline V gene. CDR3 size: 15 residues. The J segment lost 4 bases and the V segment lost 4 bases, leaving 8 bases of the junction unmatched. This chain's CDR3 is CASSLLGQVNQPQHF. Written as DNA, the CDR3 is TGTGCCAGCAGCCTTCTAGGACAGGTTAATCAGCCCCAGCATTTT.

This clone was seen only a few times. The genes are TRBV7-9 and TRBJ1-1; perhaps TRBD1 as D (6 bases). V shed 3 bases and J shed 6 bases, with 20 bases lying between them. CDR3 length equals 16 residues. Germline CDR1 and CDR2: SEHNR and FQNEAQ (reference sequence). CDR3 region: CASSFNDRIDPAEAFF. CDR3 DNA: TGTGCCAGCAGCTTTAACGACAGGATCGATCCCGCTGAAGCTTTCTTT.

J is TRBJ2-1 and V is TRBV13, with 16 bases identical to TRBD2. V gave up 5 bases and J gave up 9 bases; unmatched junction bases: 4. The CDR3 consists of 15 residues. Germline CDR1 is PRHDT and CDR2 is FYEKMQ (reference sequence). The CDR3 DNA reads TGTGCCAGCAGCCCTGGGACTAGCGGGAGGGCTGAGCAGTTCTTC. Translation: CASSPGTSGRAEQFF.

The chain combines TRBV3-1 (or the pseudogene TRBV3-2) with TRBJ2-3; 9 bases are shared with TRBD1. Germline V lookup: CDR1 LGHDT, CDR2 YNNKEL (reference sequence). Trimming removed 2 bases from V and 3 bases from J; junction bases left unmatched: 6. CDR3 length equals 16 residues. The CDR3 nucleotides are TGTGCCAGCAGCCAATTTACAGGGGGCGGGACAGATACGCAGTATTTT. Translating it yields CASSQFTGGGTDTQYF.

This chain uses TRBV4-1 with TRBJ2-2, with TRBD2 identical over 14 bases. The CDR3 has 20 residues. Germline V gene lookup returns CDR1 MGHRA and CDR2 YSYEKL. V gave up 3 bases and J gave up 6 bases; unmatched junction bases: 15. CDR3 residues: CASSQVIGTSGRLRAGELFF. The CDR3, as DNA: TGCGCCAGCAGCCAGGTGATCGGGACTAGCGGGAGATTAAGGGCCGGGGAGCTGTTTTTT.

This rearrangement joins TRBV19 to TRBJ2-1; 7 positions match TRBD2. J gave up 8 bases and V 5 bases, and 15 bases lay outside the gene matches. Germline V gene sequence: CDR1 LNHDA, CDR2 SQIVND (reference sequence). This CDR3 contains 16 residues. DNA for the CDR3: TGTGCCAGTAGTTCGGAGAGGACTAGGGCCCTGGATGAGCAGTTCTTC. Translated: CASSSERTRALDEQFF.

V usage is TRBV4-3 and J usage is TRBJ2-3; TRBD2 aligns across 8 bases. The CDR3 loop spans 14 amino acids. Germline V gene lookup returns CDR1 LGHNA and CDR2 YSLEER. The V gene end was trimmed by 0 bases and the J gene end by 9 bases; junction bases not matched to a gene: 5. The CDR3 spells CASSQDGGGSTQYF. CDR3 DNA: TGCGCCAGCAGCCAAGACGGCGGGGGGAGCACGCAGTATTTT.

The CDR3 loop reads CASSGDSTYEQYF. Here the CDR3 DNA reads TGTGCCAGCAGCGGGGACAGCACCTACGAGCAGTACTTC. V is TRBV5-6 and J is TRBJ2-7; 7 bases match TRBD1. Per germline, CDR1 SGHDT and CDR2 YYEEEE. After removal of 4 bases from V and 2 bases from J, the junction contained 3 bases not matched to a gene. CDR3 length equals 13 residues.

The V call is TRBV23-1, the J call TRBJ2-5, with 12 bases matching TRBD2. TRBV23-1 is identified as an open reading frame with a role that is uncertain. V lost 4 bases to trimming and J lost 3 bases; unmatched junction nucleotides: 12. The CDR3 extends over 18 amino acids. The CDR3 reads CASSPRGRRLAGEETQYF. CDR3 coding DNA: TGCGCCAGCAGTCCCAGGGGCCGGCGACTAGCGGGAGAAGAGACCCAGTACTTC.

The chain carries TRBV10-3 and TRBJ2-2, with D perhaps TRBD1 (5 bases). Trimming removed 0 bases from V and 1 base from J, with 6 bases in between. The CDR3 contains 15 residues. Germline CDR1 ENHRY, CDR2 SYGVKD. For the CDR3, the DNA is TGTGCCATCAGTGAGTCCGGACAGAACACCGGGGAGCTGTTTTTT. Translation: CAISESGQNTGELFF.

This sequence joins TRBV24-1 and TRBJ2-1; 12 bases agree with TRBD2. Germline V lookup: CDR1 KGHDR, CDR2 SFDVKD. This CDR3 region has 15 residues. V trimming: 7 bases; J trimming: 7 bases; junction bases outside the gene matches: 7. In DNA form, the CDR3 reads TGTGCCACCAGCCCCGGACTAGCGGGAAGAAATGAGCAGTTCTTC. It specifies CATSPGLAGRNEQFF.

This clone has just one count. V is TRBV28 and J is TRBJ1-1; D is unclear. In germline, CDR1 is MDHEN, CDR2 SYDVKM. Trimming took off 6 bases at V and 6 bases at J, with 23 bases between the two ends. The CDR3 runs to 16 residues. CDR3 nucleotide sequence: TGTGCCAGCAGCCCGGGGTCGAGCTCTCAGAGCGCTGAAGCTTTCTTT. Amino acids: CASSPGSSSQSAEAFF.